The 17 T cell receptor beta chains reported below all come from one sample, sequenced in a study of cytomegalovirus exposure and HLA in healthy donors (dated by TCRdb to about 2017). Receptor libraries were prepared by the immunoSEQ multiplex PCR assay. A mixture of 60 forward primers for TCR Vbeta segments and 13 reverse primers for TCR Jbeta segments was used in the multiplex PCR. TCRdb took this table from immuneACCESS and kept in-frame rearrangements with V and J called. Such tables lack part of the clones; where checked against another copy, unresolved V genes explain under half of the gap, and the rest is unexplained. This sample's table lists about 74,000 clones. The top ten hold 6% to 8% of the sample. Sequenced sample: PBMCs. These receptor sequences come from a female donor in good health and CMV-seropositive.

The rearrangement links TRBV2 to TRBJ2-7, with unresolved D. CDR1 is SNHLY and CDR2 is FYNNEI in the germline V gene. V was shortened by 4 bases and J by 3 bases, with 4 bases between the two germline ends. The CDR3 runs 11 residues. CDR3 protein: CASSALYEQYF. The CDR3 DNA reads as TGTGCCAGCAGTGCACTCTACGAGCAGTACTTC.

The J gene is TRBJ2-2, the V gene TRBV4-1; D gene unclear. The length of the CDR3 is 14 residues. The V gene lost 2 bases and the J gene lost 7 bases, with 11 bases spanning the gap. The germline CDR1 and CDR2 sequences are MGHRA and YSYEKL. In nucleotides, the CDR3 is TGCGCCAGCAGCCAATTAGAGTTTGGCGGGGAGCTGTTTTTT. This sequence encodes CASSQLEFGGELFF.

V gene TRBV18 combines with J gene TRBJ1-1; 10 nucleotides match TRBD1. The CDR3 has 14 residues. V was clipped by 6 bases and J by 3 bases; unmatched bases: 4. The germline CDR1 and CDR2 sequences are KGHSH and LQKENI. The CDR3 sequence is CASSLGTGDTEAFF. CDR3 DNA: TGTGCCAGCTCCCTTGGGACAGGGGACACTGAAGCTTTCTTT.

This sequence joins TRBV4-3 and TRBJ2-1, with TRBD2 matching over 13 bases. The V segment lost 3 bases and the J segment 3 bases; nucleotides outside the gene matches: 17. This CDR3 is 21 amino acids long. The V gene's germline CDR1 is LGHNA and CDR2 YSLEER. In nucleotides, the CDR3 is TGCGCCAGCAGCCACTGGACTTGGACTAGCGGGAGTAAGGCTAACTACAATGAGCAGTTCTTC. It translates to CASSHWTWTSGSKANYNEQFF.

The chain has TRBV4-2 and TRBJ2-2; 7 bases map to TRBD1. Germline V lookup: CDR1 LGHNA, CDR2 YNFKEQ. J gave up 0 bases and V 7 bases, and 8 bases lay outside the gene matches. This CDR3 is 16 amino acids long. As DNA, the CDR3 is TGTGCCAGCAACGATCCCGGGACAGCGAACACCGGGGAGCTGTTTTTT. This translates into CASNDPGTANTGELFF.

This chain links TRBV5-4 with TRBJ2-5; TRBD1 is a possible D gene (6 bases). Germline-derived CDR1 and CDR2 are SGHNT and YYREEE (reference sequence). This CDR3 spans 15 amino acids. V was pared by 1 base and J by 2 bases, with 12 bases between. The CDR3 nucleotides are TGTGCCAGCAGCTTGCGACCCGACAGGCAAGAGACCCAGTACTTC. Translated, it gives CASSLRPDRQETQYF.

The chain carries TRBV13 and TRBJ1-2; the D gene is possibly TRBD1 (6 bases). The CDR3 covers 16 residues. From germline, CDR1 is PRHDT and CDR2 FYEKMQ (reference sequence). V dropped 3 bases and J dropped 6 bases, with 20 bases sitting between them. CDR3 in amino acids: CASSLGNHRDKDGYTF. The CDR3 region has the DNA TGTGCCAGCAGCTTGGGGAACCACAGGGATAAAGATGGCTACACCTTC.

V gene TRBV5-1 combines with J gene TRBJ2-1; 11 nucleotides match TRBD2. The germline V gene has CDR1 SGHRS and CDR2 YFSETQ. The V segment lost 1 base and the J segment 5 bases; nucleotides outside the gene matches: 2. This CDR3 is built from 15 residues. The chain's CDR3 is CASSLKTSGDNEQFF. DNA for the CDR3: TGCGCCAGCAGCTTGAAGACTAGCGGGGACAATGAGCAGTTCTTC. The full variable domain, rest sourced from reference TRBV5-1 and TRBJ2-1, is KAGVTQTPRYLIKTRGQQVTLSCSPISGHRSVSWYQQTPGQGLQFLFEYFSETQRNKGNFPGRFSGRQFSNSRSEMNVSTLELGDSALYLCASSLKTSGDNEQFFGPGTRLTVL.

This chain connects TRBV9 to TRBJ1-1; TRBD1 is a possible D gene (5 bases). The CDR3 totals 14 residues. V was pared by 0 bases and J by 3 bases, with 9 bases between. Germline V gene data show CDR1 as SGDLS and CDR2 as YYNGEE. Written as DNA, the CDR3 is TGTGCCAGCAGCGTAGGGGGGGTCGACACTGAAGCTTTCTTT. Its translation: CASSVGGVDTEAFF.

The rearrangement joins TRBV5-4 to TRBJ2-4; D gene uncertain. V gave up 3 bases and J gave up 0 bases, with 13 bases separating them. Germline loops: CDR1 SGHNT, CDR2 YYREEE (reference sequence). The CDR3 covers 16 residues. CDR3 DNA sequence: TGTGCCAGCAGCTCACGACTTTCACTAGCCAAAAACATTCAGTACTTC. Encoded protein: CASSSRLSLAKNIQYF.

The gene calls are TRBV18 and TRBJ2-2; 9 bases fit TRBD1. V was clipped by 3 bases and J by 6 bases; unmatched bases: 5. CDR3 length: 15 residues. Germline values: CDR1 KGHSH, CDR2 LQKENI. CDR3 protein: CASSPGGQGAGELFF. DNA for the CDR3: TGTGCCAGCTCACCGGGGGGACAGGGCGCCGGGGAGCTGTTTTTT. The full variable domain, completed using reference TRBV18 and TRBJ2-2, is NAGVMQNPRHLVRRRGQEARLRCSPMKGHSHVYWYRQLPEEGLKFMVYLQKENIIDESGMPKERFSAEFPKEGPSILRIQQVVRGDSAAYFCASSPGGQGAGELFFGEGSRLTVL.

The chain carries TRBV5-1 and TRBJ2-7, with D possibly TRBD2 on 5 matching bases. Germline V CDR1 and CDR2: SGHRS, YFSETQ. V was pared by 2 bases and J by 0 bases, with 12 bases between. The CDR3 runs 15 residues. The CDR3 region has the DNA TGCGCCAGCAGCTTACTAACCACTAGCTCCTACGAGCAGTACTTC. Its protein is CASSLLTTSSYEQYF.

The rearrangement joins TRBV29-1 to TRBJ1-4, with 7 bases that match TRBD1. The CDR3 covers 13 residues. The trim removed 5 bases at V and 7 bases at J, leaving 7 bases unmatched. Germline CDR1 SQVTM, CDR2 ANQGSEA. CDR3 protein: CSVYRGRGEKLFF. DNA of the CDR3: TGCAGCGTTTACAGGGGAAGGGGTGAAAAACTGTTTTTT.

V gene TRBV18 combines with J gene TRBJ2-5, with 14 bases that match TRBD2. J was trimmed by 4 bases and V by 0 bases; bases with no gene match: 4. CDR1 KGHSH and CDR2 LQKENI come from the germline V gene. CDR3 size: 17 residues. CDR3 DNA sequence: TGTGCCAGCTCACCACCGACTAGCGGGGGGGTTCGAGAGACCCAGTACTTC. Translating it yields CASSPPTSGGVRETQYF.

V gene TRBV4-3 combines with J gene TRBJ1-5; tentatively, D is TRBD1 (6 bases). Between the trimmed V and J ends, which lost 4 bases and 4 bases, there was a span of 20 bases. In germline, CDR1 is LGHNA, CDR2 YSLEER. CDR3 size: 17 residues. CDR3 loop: CASSPTGTGPGNQPQHF. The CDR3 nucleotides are TGCGCCAGCAGCCCAACAGGGACCGGGCCAGGAAATCAGCCCCAGCATTTT.

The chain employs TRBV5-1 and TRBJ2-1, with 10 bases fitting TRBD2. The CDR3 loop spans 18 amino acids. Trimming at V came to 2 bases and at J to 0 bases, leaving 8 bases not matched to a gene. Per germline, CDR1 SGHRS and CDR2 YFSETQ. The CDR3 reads CASSLGTSAISSYNEQFF. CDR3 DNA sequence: TGCGCCAGCAGCTTAGGGACTAGCGCGATTAGCTCCTACAATGAGCAGTTCTTC.

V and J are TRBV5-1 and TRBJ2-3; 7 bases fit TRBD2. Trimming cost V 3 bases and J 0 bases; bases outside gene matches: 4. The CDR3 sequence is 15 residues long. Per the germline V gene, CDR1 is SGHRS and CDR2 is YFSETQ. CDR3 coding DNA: TGCGCCAGCAGCTCGACTAGCCCCAGCACAGATACGCAGTATTTT. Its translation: CASSSTSPSTDTQYF.